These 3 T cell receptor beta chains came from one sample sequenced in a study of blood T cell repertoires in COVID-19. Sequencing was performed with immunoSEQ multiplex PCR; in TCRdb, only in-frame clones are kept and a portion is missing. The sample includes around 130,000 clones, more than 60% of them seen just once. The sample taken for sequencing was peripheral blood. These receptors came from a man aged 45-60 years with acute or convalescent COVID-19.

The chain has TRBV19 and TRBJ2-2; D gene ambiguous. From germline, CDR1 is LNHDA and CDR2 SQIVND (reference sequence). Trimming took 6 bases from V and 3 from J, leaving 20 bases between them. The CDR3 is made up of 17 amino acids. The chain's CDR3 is CASRPRAAFFYTGELFF. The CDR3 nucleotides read TGTGCCAGTAGGCCACGCGCGGCATTTTTTTACACCGGGGAGCTGTTTTTT.

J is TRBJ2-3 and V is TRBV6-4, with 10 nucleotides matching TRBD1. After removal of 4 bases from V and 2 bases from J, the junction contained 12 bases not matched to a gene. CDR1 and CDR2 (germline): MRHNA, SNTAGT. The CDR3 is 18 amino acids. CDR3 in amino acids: CASSASGTGASYTDTQYF. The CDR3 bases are TGTGCCAGCAGTGCATCCGGGACAGGGGCGTCTTACACAGATACGCAGTATTTT.

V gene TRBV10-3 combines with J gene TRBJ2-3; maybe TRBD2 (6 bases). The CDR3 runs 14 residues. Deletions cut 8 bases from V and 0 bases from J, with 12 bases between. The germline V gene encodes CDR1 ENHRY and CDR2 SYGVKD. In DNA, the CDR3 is TGTGCCATCGGGGGGTTTTCTAGCACAGATACGCAGTATTTT. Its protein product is CAIGGFSSTDTQYF.